This T cell receptor beta chain derives from a study of T-cell reconstitution after alpha-beta-depleted transplantation in children. For TCRbeta, the library was prepared with unique molecular identifiers. TCRdb independently ran MiXCR on the PCR reads; one entry per CDR3 protein. The sample consists of about 200,000 distinct CDR3 sequences, roughly 15% of them appearing once. This clonotype has at least ten counts. Between the trimmed V and J ends, which lost 1 base and 3 bases, there was a span of 11 bases. CDR3 size: 16 residues. Germline V gives CDR1 SGHRS, CDR2 YFSETQ. The V call is TRBV5-1, the J call TRBJ2-6; TRBD2 might be the D (5 bases). Sequenced here: PBMCs from the stem cell graft donor, sampled from the stem cell graft. The sequence was collected from a human donor who donated a stem cell graft to a child with acute lymphoblastic leukemia. CDR3 DNA: TGCGCCAGCAGCTTGAGGGTGGGGAGTGGGGCCAACGTCCTGACTTTC. It yields the protein CASSLRVGSGANVLTF. Looking up the rest from reference TRBV5-1 and TRBJ2-6 gives the full variable domain: KAGVTQTPRYLIKTRGQQVTLSCSPISGHRSVSWYQQTPGQGLQFLFEYFSETQRNKGNFPGRFSGRQFSNSRSEMNVSTLELGDSALYLCASSLRVGSGANVLTFGAGSRLTVL.